Listed below are T cell receptor beta chains from one sample, sequenced in a study of T cells after yellow fever vaccination. One entry per CDR3 protein, called by TCRdb with MiXCR from the 5' RACE reads. The repertoire holds about 550,000 distinct CDR3 sequences, with 19% as singletons. The sequencing used PBMCs, collected 15 days after the yellow fever booster vaccination. The source is a man aged 25-45 years who received the YFV17D yellow fever vaccine. Both conserved end residues are part of each CDR3. A D gene is named only where the DNA matches it firmly. Clone size is not always given. Where it is, it says once, few, many or a class for expanded clones.

J: TRBJ2-7
size: few
length: 14
V: TRBV12-3/TRBV12-4
D: TRBD2
DNA: TGTGCCAGCAGACCCGGGCTAGCGGGAGGAGAGCAGTACTTC
CDR3: CASRPGLAGGEQYF

J: TRBJ2-3
size: few
length: 15
V: TRBV9
D: .
DNA: TGTGCCAGCAGCGTAGCCGGGGTCGCCACAGATACGCAGTATTTT
CDR3: CASSVAGVATDTQYF

J: TRBJ2-1
size: few
length: 15
V: TRBV7-8
D: .
DNA: TGTGCCAGCAGCTTAGGAGCATCCCGGGGCAATGAGCAGTTCTTC
CDR3: CASSLGASRGNEQFF

J: TRBJ2-1
size: few
length: 18
V: TRBV6-2/TRBV6-3
D: TRBD2
DNA: TGTGCCAGCAGGCCCCCGGGACTAGCGGGAGTCCCCTACAATGAGCAGTTCTTC
CDR3: CASRPPGLAGVPYNEQFF

J: TRBJ2-7
size: .
length: 14
V: TRBV7-2
D: TRBD2
DNA: TGTGCCAGCAACTCGCGGGAGGTCCCCTACGAGCAGTACTTC
CDR3: CASNSREVPYEQYF

J: TRBJ2-7
size: .
length: 13
V: TRBV24-1
D: .
DNA: TGTGCCACCAGTGGTCAGGGCAACTACGAGCAGTACTTC
CDR3: CATSGQGNYEQYF

J: TRBJ2-7
size: few
length: 16
V: TRBV4-2
D: TRBD2
DNA: TGTGCCAGCAGCCAATCGGCTAGCGGGAGCCCCTACGAGCAGTACTTC
CDR3: CASSQSASGSPYEQYF

J: TRBJ2-4
size: few
length: 14
V: TRBV27
D: .
DNA: TGTGCCAGCAGCCCCCTGGAGGCCAAAAACATTCAGTACTTC
CDR3: CASSPLEAKNIQYF

J: TRBJ2-5
size: .
length: 15
V: TRBV7-9
D: .
DNA: TGTGCCAGCAGCTTATTCGCCAAGCTAGAAGAGACCCAGTACTTC
CDR3: CASSLFAKLEETQYF

J: TRBJ2-2
size: .
length: 20
V: TRBV29-1
D: TRBD2
DNA: TGCAGCGTTGATCTCCAACCCTCGGAGGCGGGAGGGCCTAACACCGGGGAGCTGTTTTTT
CDR3: CSVDLQPSEAGGPNTGELFF

J: TRBJ2-7
size: .
length: 14
V: TRBV5-1
D: TRBD2
DNA: TGCGCCAGCAGCCCGACTAGCCAACACTACGAGCAGTACTTC
CDR3: CASSPTSQHYEQYF

J: TRBJ2-2
size: .
length: 12
V: TRBV3-1
D: .
DNA: TGTGCCAGCAGCTTCCCTGGCGGGGAGCTGTTTTTT
CDR3: CASSFPGGELFF

J: TRBJ2-1
size: .
length: 14
V: TRBV5-4
D: TRBD1
DNA: TGTGCCAGCAGTCCTACGGGGGACAGGAATCTGCAGTTCTTC
CDR3: CASSPTGDRNLQFF

J: TRBJ2-2
size: .
length: 15
V: TRBV3-1
D: .
DNA: TGTGCCAGCAGCCAAGATCCCGCACCGCCCGGGGAGCTGTTTTTT
CDR3: CASSQDPAPPGELFF

J: TRBJ2-2
size: few
length: 14
V: TRBV12-3/TRBV12-4
D: .
DNA: TGTGCCAGCGCGTCGCCAGCGAACACCGGGGAGCTGTTTTTT
CDR3: CASASPANTGELFF

J: TRBJ2-7
size: few
length: 13
V: TRBV18
D: .
DNA: TGTGCCAGCTCCCCCGGTTGGTCCTACGAGCAGTACTTC
CDR3: CASSPGWSYEQYF

J: TRBJ2-1
size: .
length: 15
V: TRBV11-2
D: TRBD2
DNA: TGTGCCAGCAGCTTAGATCTAGCGGAATACAATGAGCAGTTCTTC
CDR3: CASSLDLAEYNEQFF

J: TRBJ2-5
size: .
length: 15
V: TRBV19
D: .
DNA: TGTGCCAGTAGGGGGGATTCCTTTCGACAAGAGACCCAGTACTTC
CDR3: CASRGDSFRQETQYF

J: TRBJ1-2
size: .
length: 14
V: TRBV24-1
D: .
DNA: TGTGCCACCAGTGATTTGGAGGTTAGCTATGGCTACACCTTC
CDR3: CATSDLEVSYGYTF

J: TRBJ2-7
size: .
length: 15
V: TRBV11-1
D: .
DNA: TGTGCCAGCAGCCCCAATAGCGAAAGGGACTACGAGCAGTACTTC
CDR3: CASSPNSERDYEQYF

J: TRBJ1-1
size: .
length: 13
V: TRBV20-1
D: .
DNA: TGCAGTGCTAGGGCCAGGGGAGGCACTGAAGCTTTCTTT
CDR3: CSARARGGTEAFF

J: TRBJ2-3
size: .
length: 16
V: TRBV4-2
D: .
DNA: TGTGCCAGCAGCCAAGAGTTGACTAGTTTGACAGATACGCAGTATTTT
CDR3: CASSQELTSLTDTQYF

J: TRBJ2-5
size: few
length: 13
V: TRBV5-1
D: .
DNA: TGCGCCAGCAGCTTGCAGCGCAAAGAGACCCAGTACTTC
CDR3: CASSLQRKETQYF

J: TRBJ2-3
size: .
length: 14
V: TRBV6-4
D: .
DNA: TGTGCCAGCAGCCCGGGACCTAATGCAGATACGCAGTATTTT
CDR3: CASSPGPNADTQYF

J: TRBJ2-7
size: .
length: 14
V: TRBV20-1
D: TRBD2
DNA: TGCAGTGCTAGACGGGACTACCTTGTCTACGAGCAGTACTTC
CDR3: CSARRDYLVYEQYF

J: TRBJ2-5
size: .
length: 17
V: TRBV20-1
D: TRBD2
DNA: TGCAGTGCTGACTCTGCAGCGGGAGGGCCAATCCTCGAGACCCAGTACTTC
CDR3: CSADSAAGGPILETQYF

J: TRBJ2-7
size: .
length: 12
V: TRBV10-3
D: .
DNA: TGTGCCATCAGTGATATAGGGTACGAGCAGTACTTC
CDR3: CAISDIGYEQYF

J: TRBJ1-1
size: few
length: 12
V: TRBV7-9
D: .
DNA: TGTGCCAGCAGCTATCAAGACACTGAAGCTTTCTTT
CDR3: CASSYQDTEAFF

J: TRBJ2-1
size: .
length: 15
V: TRBV7-2
D: TRBD1
DNA: TGTGCCAGCAGCTTACCAGGGGGCTGGGACAATGAGCAGTTCTTC
CDR3: CASSLPGGWDNEQFF

J: TRBJ2-7
size: few
length: 17
V: TRBV28
D: TRBD2
DNA: TGTGCCAGCAGTTTCAATCCCGGGACTAGCGAGTACTACGAGCAGTACTTC
CDR3: CASSFNPGTSEYYEQYF

J: TRBJ2-3
size: few
length: 16
V: TRBV4-2
D: .
DNA: TGTGCCAGCAGCCAGTCCCCTGTCGGGAGCGAAGATACGCAGTATTTT
CDR3: CASSQSPVGSEDTQYF

J: TRBJ2-2
size: .
length: 14
V: TRBV5-1
D: TRBD2
DNA: TGCGCCAGCAGCGAGGGGACTAGCCTTGGGGAGCTGTTTTTT
CDR3: CASSEGTSLGELFF

J: TRBJ2-5
size: few
length: 15
V: TRBV7-9
D: TRBD2
DNA: TGTGCCAGCAGAGGACTAGCGGGCCGACAAGAGACCCAGTACTTC
CDR3: CASRGLAGRQETQYF

J: TRBJ2-5
size: many
length: 17
V: TRBV28
D: TRBD2
DNA: TGTGCCAGCAGCTCTCCCGTGGGACTAGCGGGAGAAGAGACCCAGTACTTC
CDR3: CASSSPVGLAGEETQYF

J: TRBJ2-1
size: many
length: 14
V: TRBV20-1
D: .
DNA: TGCAGTGCTAGCGAACCGGGAACCTACAATGAGCAGTTCTTC
CDR3: CSASEPGTYNEQFF

J: TRBJ1-5
size: .
length: 15
V: TRBV4-3
D: .
DNA: TGCGCCAGCAGCCAAGATTCTGTCCCAAATCAGCCCCAGCATTTT
CDR3: CASSQDSVPNQPQHF

J: TRBJ2-5
size: few
length: 13
V: TRBV5-4
D: .
DNA: TGTGCCAGCAGCGACCCGCTGCAAGAGACCCAGTACTTC
CDR3: CASSDPLQETQYF

J: TRBJ2-3
size: .
length: 12
V: TRBV20-1
D: TRBD1
DNA: TGCAGCCGACAGGGCGCCACAGATACGCAGTATTTT
CDR3: CSRQGATDTQYF

J: TRBJ2-3
size: few
length: 13
V: TRBV12-3/TRBV12-4
D: .
DNA: TGTGCCAGCAGTTTCCGGGCGGGAGATACGCAGTATTTT
CDR3: CASSFRAGDTQYF

J: TRBJ2-5
size: .
length: 16
V: TRBV4-2
D: TRBD1
DNA: TGTGCCAGCAGCCAAGATCCTAGCCAGGGGGCAGAGACCCAGTACTTC
CDR3: CASSQDPSQGAETQYF

J: TRBJ2-7
size: few
length: 15
V: TRBV7-3
D: TRBD1
DNA: TGTGCCAGCAGCTCGACACCGGGACAGGGATACGAGCAGTACTTC
CDR3: CASSSTPGQGYEQYF

J: TRBJ2-1
size: .
length: 16
V: TRBV14
D: TRBD2
DNA: TGTGCCAGCAGCCAAGCCCGCGGGAGGGCCCACAATGAGCAGTTCTTC
CDR3: CASSQARGRAHNEQFF

J: TRBJ2-7
size: .
length: 15
V: TRBV4-3
D: .
DNA: TGCGCCAGCAGCCAATCCGCCTTGGTCTCCTACGAGCAGTACTTC
CDR3: CASSQSALVSYEQYF

J: TRBJ2-1
size: .
length: 15
V: TRBV20-1
D: TRBD2
DNA: TGCAGTGCTAGCCAGACTAGCCCGCCGTACAATGAGCAGTTCTTC
CDR3: CSASQTSPPYNEQFF

J: TRBJ2-2
size: .
length: 17
V: TRBV19
D: TRBD1
DNA: TGTGCCAGTAGTCGTACAGGGGGCATTGAGAACACCGGGGAGCTGTTTTTT
CDR3: CASSRTGGIENTGELFF

J: TRBJ1-2
size: .
length: 13
V: TRBV12-3/TRBV12-4
D: .
DNA: TGTGCCAGCACCCCGGACACGGACTATGGCTACACCTTC
CDR3: CASTPDTDYGYTF